This record concerns one T cell receptor beta chain sequence. This clonotype has more than one count but fewer than ten. Its antigen is unknown. Base-call qualities are not available, and no considerably larger clone is one nucleotide away. Instrument on record: Illumina HiSeq 2000. TCR beta chain libraries were generated through multiplex PCR amplification. High-throughput sequencing was used to analyze the amplified TCR beta chain products. The raw public data were reprocessed by TCRdb itself: fastp quality trimming at Q25, MiXCR clonotype calling, in-frame beta chains only. Each entry merges the rows of one CDR3 protein and shows their most common DNA and genes. The sample has approximately 150,000 distinct CDR3 sequences on record, about 31% of them singletons. The ten largest make up around 2.5% of the sample. The lymph node samples were taken from the axillary draining lymph nodes of breast cancer patients.

These data originate in a study of breast tumors, draining lymph nodes, adjacent tissues (dated by TCRdb to the mid-2010s). General notes on the study: The study compared TCR beta repertoires across tumor, adjacent nontumor tissue and axillary lymph nodes from breast cancer patients. The study was designed to assess the relationships and possible T-cell exchange between tumor, surrounding tissue and draining lymph node repertoires in human breast cancer.

General conclusions and limits of the study: The similarity between tumor and nontumor tissue repertoires was significantly greater in luminal-like breast cancer than in basal-like breast cancer. T-cell repertoire diversity in tumors was found to be lower than in lymph nodes but higher than in nontumor tissue, and preferential V and J gene usage was observed. Rather than being directly demonstrated, the conclusion that tumor T cells originate in lymph nodes was presented as consistent with a hypothesis. The data were considered consistent with most tumor T cells being derived from the lymph node and subsequently expanding within tumor tissue.

CDR1 SNHLY and CDR2 FYNNEI were looked up in the germline V gene. The CDR3 covers 14 residues, taking in both the cysteine and the phenylalanine. Only the CDR3 region is kept as DNA, spanning 42 bases read in frame from base 1. V is cut by 4 bases and J by 0 bases, and the space between the germline ends is 9 bases. The clonotype was recovered from a female donor with breast cancer. Some clones in this sample may be carry-over from other donors' samples. The sequencing sample was made of axillary lymph node tissue. The rearranged segments are TRBV2 and TRBJ1-1; the D segment cannot be called with confidence. The base sequence is TGTGCCAGCAGTGTCGAGGGAGTGAACACTGAAGCTTTCTTT. Its protein product is CASSVEGVNTEAFF.